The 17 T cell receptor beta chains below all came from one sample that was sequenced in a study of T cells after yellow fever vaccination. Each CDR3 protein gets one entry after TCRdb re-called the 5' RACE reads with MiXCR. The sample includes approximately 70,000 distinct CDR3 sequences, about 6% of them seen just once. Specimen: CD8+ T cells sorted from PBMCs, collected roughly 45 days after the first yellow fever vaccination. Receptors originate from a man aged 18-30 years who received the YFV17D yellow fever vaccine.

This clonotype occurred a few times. The CDR3 spells CASSHTDWGGETQYF. The CDR3, as DNA: TGTGCCAGCAGCCACACCGATTGGGGGGGAGAGACCCAGTACTTC. This sequence joins TRBV5-5 and TRBJ2-5; 7 positions match TRBD2. The ends lost 4 bases at V and 4 bases at J; junction bases unmatched: 10. Germline V gene lookup returns CDR1 SGHKS and CDR2 YYEKEE (reference sequence). CDR3 length: 15 amino acids.

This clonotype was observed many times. CDR3 DNA: TGCGCCAGCAGCCAAGGAAACTCCTACGAGCAGTACTTC. Translated, it gives CASSQGNSYEQYF. The rearrangement links TRBV4-1 to TRBJ2-7; D not resolved. Germline CDR1 is MGHRA and CDR2 is YSYEKL. This CDR3 region has 13 residues. V was shortened by 1 base and J by 0 bases, with 4 bases between the two germline ends.

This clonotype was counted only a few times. CDR3 loop: CASSLATGVYEQYF. CDR3 bases: TGTGCCAGCAGCTTAGCGACAGGGGTGTACGAGCAGTACTTC. The chain couples TRBV7-6 to TRBJ2-7, with 8 bases identical to TRBD1. V dropped 0 bases and J dropped 4; count of bases not matched to a gene: 2. This CDR3 contains 14 residues. Germline CDR1 reads SGHVS; CDR2 reads FNYEAQ.

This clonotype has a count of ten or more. Here the CDR3 DNA reads TGTGCCACCAGAGAAACCGGGGAGCTGTTTTTT. Residues: CATRETGELFF. This sequence joins TRBV15 and TRBJ2-2; D unclear. This CDR3 contains 11 residues. Between the trimmed V and J ends, which lost 6 bases and 5 bases, there was a span of 4 bases. The germline gives CDR1 LNHNV, CDR2 YYDKDF (reference sequence).

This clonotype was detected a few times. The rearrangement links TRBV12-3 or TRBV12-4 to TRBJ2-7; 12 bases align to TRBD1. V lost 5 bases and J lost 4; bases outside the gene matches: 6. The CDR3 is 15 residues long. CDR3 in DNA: TGTGCCAGCAGTGGGGACAGGGGGCGAGGGTACGAGCAGTACTTC. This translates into CASSGDRGRGYEQYF.

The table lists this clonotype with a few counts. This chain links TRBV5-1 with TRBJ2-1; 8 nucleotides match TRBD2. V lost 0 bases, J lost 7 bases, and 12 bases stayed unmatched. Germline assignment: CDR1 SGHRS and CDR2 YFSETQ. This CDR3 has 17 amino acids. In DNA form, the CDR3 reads TGCGCCAGCAGCTTGGAGGCTAGCGGGCCCCGGGGGAATGAGCAGTTCTTC. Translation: CASSLEASGPRGNEQFF. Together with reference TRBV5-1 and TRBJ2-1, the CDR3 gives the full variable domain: KAGVTQTPRYLIKTRGQQVTLSCSPISGHRSVSWYQQTPGQGLQFLFEYFSETQRNKGNFPGRFSGRQFSNSRSEMNVSTLELGDSALYLCASSLEASGPRGNEQFFGPGTRLTVL.

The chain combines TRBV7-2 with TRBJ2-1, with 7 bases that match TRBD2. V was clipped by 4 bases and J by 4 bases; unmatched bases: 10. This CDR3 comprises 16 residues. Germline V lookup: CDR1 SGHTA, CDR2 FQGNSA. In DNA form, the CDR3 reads TGTGCCAGCAGCTCTTTCGGGGGGTACCGTTACAATGAGCAGTTCTTC. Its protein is CASSSFGGYRYNEQFF.

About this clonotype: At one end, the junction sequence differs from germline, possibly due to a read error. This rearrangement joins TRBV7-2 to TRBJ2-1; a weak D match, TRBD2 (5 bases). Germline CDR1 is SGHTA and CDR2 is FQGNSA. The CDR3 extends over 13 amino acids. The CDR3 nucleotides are TGTGCCGGCAGCTTAGGGCCAGCGGATGAGCAGTTCTTC. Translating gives CAGSLGPADEQFF.

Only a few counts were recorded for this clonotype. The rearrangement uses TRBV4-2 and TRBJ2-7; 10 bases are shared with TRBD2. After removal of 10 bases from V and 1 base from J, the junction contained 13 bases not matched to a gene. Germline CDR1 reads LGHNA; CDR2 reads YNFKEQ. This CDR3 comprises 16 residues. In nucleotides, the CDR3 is TGTGCCATCGGCCTTGGCCGGGGACTAGCGTCCTACGAGCAGTACGTC. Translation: CAIGLGRGLASYEQYV.

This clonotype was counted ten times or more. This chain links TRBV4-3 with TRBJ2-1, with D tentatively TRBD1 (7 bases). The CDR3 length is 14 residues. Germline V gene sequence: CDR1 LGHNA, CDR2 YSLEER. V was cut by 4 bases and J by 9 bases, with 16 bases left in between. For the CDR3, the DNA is TGCGCCAGCAGCCCCTACTCAGGGGGAGGTGAGCAGTTCTTC. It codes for CASSPYSGGGEQFF.

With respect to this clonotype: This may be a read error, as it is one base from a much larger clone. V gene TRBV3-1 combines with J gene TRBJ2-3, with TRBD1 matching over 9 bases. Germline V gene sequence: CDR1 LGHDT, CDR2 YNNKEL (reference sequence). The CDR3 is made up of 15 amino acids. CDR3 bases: TGTGCCAGCACCCAAGGGACAGGGAATACAGATACGCAGTATTTT. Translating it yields CASTQGTGNTDTQYF.

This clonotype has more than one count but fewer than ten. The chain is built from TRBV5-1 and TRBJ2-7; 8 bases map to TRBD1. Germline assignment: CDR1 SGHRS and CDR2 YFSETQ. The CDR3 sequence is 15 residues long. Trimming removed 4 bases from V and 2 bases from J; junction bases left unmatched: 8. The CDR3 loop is CASSPLDRDPYEQYF. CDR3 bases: TGCGCCAGCAGCCCCCTGGACAGGGATCCCTACGAGCAGTACTTC. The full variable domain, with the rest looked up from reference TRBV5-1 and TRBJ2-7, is KAGVTQTPRYLIKTRGQQVTLSCSPISGHRSVSWYQQTPGQGLQFLFEYFSETQRNKGNFPGRFSGRQFSNSRSEMNVSTLELGDSALYLCASSPLDRDPYEQYFGPGTRLTVT.

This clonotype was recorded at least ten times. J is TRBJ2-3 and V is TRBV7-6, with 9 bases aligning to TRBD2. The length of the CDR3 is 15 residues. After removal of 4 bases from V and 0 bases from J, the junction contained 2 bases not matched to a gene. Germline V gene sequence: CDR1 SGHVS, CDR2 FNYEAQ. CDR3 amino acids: CASSSSGVSTDTQYF. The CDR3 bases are TGTGCCAGCAGCTCTAGCGGGGTGAGCACAGATACGCAGTATTTT.

The chain's CDR3 is CASRQGPSDTQYF. Here the CDR3 DNA reads TGTGCCAGTCGACAGGGGCCCTCAGATACGCAGTATTTT. The chain uses TRBV19 and TRBJ2-3, with TRBD1 matching 8 bases. With 8 bases clipped from V and 4 bases from J, the junction kept 5 bases outside the gene matches. The CDR3 has 13 residues. Germline-derived CDR1 and CDR2 are LNHDA and SQIVND (reference sequence).

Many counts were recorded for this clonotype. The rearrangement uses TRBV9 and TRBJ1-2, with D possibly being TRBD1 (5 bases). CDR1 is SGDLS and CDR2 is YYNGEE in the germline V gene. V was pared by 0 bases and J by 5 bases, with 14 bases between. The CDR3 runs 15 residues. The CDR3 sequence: CASSVGGTVLYGYTF. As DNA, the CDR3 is TGTGCCAGCAGCGTAGGAGGGACGGTTTTGTATGGCTACACCTTC.

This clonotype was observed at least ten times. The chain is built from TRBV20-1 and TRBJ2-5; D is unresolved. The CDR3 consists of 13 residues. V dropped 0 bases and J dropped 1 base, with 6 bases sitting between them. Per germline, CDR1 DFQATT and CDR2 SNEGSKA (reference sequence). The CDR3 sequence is CSARDGFQETQYF. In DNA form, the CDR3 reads TGCAGTGCTAGAGATGGGTTCCAAGAGACCCAGTACTTC.

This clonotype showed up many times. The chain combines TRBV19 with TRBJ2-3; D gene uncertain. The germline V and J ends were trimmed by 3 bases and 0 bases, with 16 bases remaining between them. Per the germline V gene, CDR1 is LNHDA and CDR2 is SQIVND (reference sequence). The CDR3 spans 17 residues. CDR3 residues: CASSMEGTISSTDTQYF. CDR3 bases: TGTGCCAGTAGTATGGAAGGCACCATCTCTAGCACAGATACGCAGTATTTT. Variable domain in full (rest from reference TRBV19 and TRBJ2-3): DGGITQSPKYLFRKEGQNVTLSCEQNLNHDAMYWYRQDPGQGLRLIYYSQIVNDFQKGDIAEGYSVSREKKESFPLTVTSAQKNPTAFYLCASSMEGTISSTDTQYFGPGTRLTVL.